Shown below are 14 T cell receptor beta chains from a single sample sequenced in a study of graft-versus-host responses after intestinal transplantation. The protocol was immunoSEQ multiplex PCR, while the TCRdb copy is restricted to in-frame clones and leaves out a portion. Counted here are about 88,000 clones, approximately 94% occurring once; the ten biggest clones make up approximately 0.19%. These receptors have no identified antigens. The sample in question was unstimulated CD4+ T cells sorted from spleen or lymph node cells, obtained before transplant. These TCRs come from a human donor who was the organ donor for an intestinal transplant.

DNA of the CDR3: TGTGCCAGCAGTCCTGCAGGGGCGCGGTCCTACGAGCAGTACTTC. Its protein product is CASSPAGARSYEQYF. The chain uses TRBV28 and TRBJ2-7, with D tentatively TRBD1 (6 bases). There are 15 residues in the CDR3. Trimming cost V 5 bases and J 1 base, with 15 bases left between them. Per germline, CDR1 MDHEN and CDR2 SYDVKM.

The chain links TRBV7-9 to TRBJ2-1, with D possibly being TRBD1 or TRBD2 (5 bases each). Trimming removed 5 bases at V and 8 bases at J, with 16 bases between. Germline values: CDR1 SEHNR, CDR2 FQNEAQ (reference sequence). This CDR3 has 14 amino acids. CDR3 sequence reads: CASSPRPGPDEQFF. DNA of the CDR3: TGTGCCAGCAGCCCGCGACCGGGGCCCGATGAGCAGTTCTTC.

V gene TRBV28 combines with J gene TRBJ1-5, with 7 bases identical to TRBD1. V was pared by 7 bases and J by 6 bases, with 9 bases of the junction left unmatched. Germline-derived CDR1 and CDR2 are MDHEN and SYDVKM. This CDR3 is 14 amino acids long. CDR3 nucleotides: TGTGCCAGCACCCGGACAGGCTTTTTTCAGCCCCAGCATTTT. Its protein product is CASTRTGFFQPQHF.

The chain uses TRBV19 and TRBJ2-1; 15 bases agree with TRBD2. The germline V gene encodes CDR1 LNHDA and CDR2 SQIVND (reference sequence). V dropped 1 base and J dropped 8; count of bases not matched to a gene: 0. The CDR3 contains 15 residues. The CDR3: CASSIGTSGGDEQFF. CDR3 nucleotides: TGTGCCAGTAGTATAGGGACTAGCGGGGGGGATGAGCAGTTCTTC.

CDR3 coding DNA: TGCAGCGTTCTCCAAGAGACCCAGTACTTC. Amino acids: CSVLQETQYF. This chain joins TRBV29-1 and TRBJ2-5; D is uncertain. CDR1 is SQVTM, CDR2 ANQGSEA, per germline. The CDR3 extends over 10 amino acids. Trimming removed 5 bases from V and 1 base from J, with 2 bases in between.

The rearrangement joins TRBV6-5 to TRBJ1-3, with D tentatively TRBD1 (6 bases). V dropped 10 bases and J dropped 0 bases, with 13 bases sitting between them. The CDR3 sequence is 14 residues long. The V gene's germline CDR1 is MNHEY and CDR2 SVGAGI. This CDR3 reads CATFGGGSGNTIYF. The CDR3 DNA sequence: TGTGCCACCTTCGGAGGGGGCTCTGGAAACACCATATATTTT.

This sequence joins TRBV16 and TRBJ1-1; D perhaps matches TRBD1 (5 bases). The CDR3 contains 14 residues. Between the trimmed V and J ends, which lost 2 bases and 1 base, there was a span of 8 bases. Germline CDR1 reads KGHSY; CDR2 reads FQNENV. The CDR3 nucleotides are TGTGCCAGCAGCCAACAGGGCTGGAACACTGAAGCTTTCTTT. Protein sequence: CASSQQGWNTEAFF.

CDR3 loop: CASRTGNQPQHF. The CDR3, as DNA: TGTGCCAGCAGAACAGGCAATCAGCCCCAGCATTTT. The chain employs TRBV28 and TRBJ1-5, with no clear D. Trimming took 6 bases from V and 2 from J, leaving 5 bases between them. The CDR3 loop spans 12 amino acids. CDR1 is MDHEN and CDR2 is SYDVKM in the germline V gene.

CDR3 in amino acids: CASSRGFWGDEQYF. Written as DNA, the CDR3 is TGTGCCAGCAGTAGGGGGTTTTGGGGGGACGAGCAGTACTTC. This chain joins TRBV6-1 and TRBJ2-7, with D perhaps TRBD1 or TRBD2 (6 bases each). The germline V gene encodes CDR1 MNHNS and CDR2 SASEGT. There are 14 residues in the CDR3. Trimming removed 5 bases from V and 5 bases from J, with 16 bases in between.

The V and J genes are TRBV18 and TRBJ2-7; 8 bases are a match to TRBD1. Germline loops: CDR1 KGHSH, CDR2 LQKENI. The CDR3 is 16 amino acids. The J segment lost 5 bases and the V segment lost 3 bases, leaving 12 bases of the junction unmatched. CDR3 sequence reads: CASSPGPGTGANEQYF. The CDR3 DNA sequence: TGTGCCAGCTCACCGGGCCCGGGGACAGGTGCCAACGAGCAGTACTTC. The entire variable domain, with the rest obtained from reference TRBV18 and TRBJ2-7, is as follows: NAGVMQNPRHLVRRRGQEARLRCSPMKGHSHVYWYRQLPEEGLKFMVYLQKENIIDESGMPKERFSAEFPKEGPSILRIQQVVRGDSAAYFCASSPGPGTGANEQYFGPGTRLTVT.

The gene calls are TRBV7-6 and TRBJ2-1; maybe TRBD1 (6 bases). The CDR3 has 17 amino acids. CDR1 and CDR2 from the germline V gene are SGHVS and FNYEAQ. V lost 5 bases and J lost 5, with 22 bases in between. The CDR3 loop is CASSQRWDTERNNEQFF. For the CDR3, the DNA is TGTGCCAGCAGCCAACGATGGGACACGGAACGCAACAATGAGCAGTTCTTC.

The DNA for the CDR3 is TGTGCAAGTCGCTTAGCCGGGACAGCTTCGAACACCGGGGAGCTGTTTTTT. The encoded protein is CASRLAGTASNTGELFF. This chain joins TRBV12-2 and TRBJ2-2; TRBD1, the table's D call, lacks a check against the DNA. TRBV12-2 counts as a pseudogene. This CDR3 comprises 17 residues.

The chain recombines TRBV5-6 with TRBJ2-1; 9 bases line up with TRBD1. V lost 0 bases, J lost 8 bases, and 6 bases stayed unmatched. The CDR3 is made up of 15 amino acids. Germline CDR1 and CDR2: SGHDT and YYEEEE. This CDR3 reads CASSLAPTGGHEQFF. As DNA, the CDR3 is TGTGCCAGCAGCTTGGCCCCTACAGGGGGCCATGAGCAGTTCTTC.

CDR3 DNA sequence: TGTGCCAGCATCCACCATCGGGGGGTCGGATACGAGCAGTACTTC. Translating gives CASIHHRGVGYEQYF. The chain has TRBV6-6 and TRBJ2-7; 7 bases align to TRBD2. CDR1 and CDR2 (germline): MNHNY, SVGAGI (reference sequence). With 7 bases clipped from V and 4 bases from J, the junction kept 13 bases outside the gene matches. The CDR3 sequence is 15 residues long.